The clone carrying this TCR beta chain was detected a few times. Its cognate antigen is unknown. This sample stems from a study of blood T cells in healthy people across ages. Isolating PBMCs gave at least 6 million of these cells per sample. Study results and limitations: Naive T cell percentage strongly correlated with TCR beta diversity. Both naive CD4+ cell counts and diversity were greater in long-lived donors than in aged donors.

V was clipped by 9 bases and J by 1 base; unmatched bases: 5. This CDR3 has 14 amino acids. Next came a second PCR, run for about 7 to 12 cycles, which used a sample-barcoded 5' primer along with a J-beta primer mix. Each of the samples gave a minimum of 3 million paired-end reads that contained CDR3. MiXCR, run by TCRdb on the 5' RACE reads, gives a single entry per CDR3 protein. The sample yields about a million distinct CDR3 sequences, approximately 50% seen once. Sequencing input: blood. This receptor was taken from a woman aged 55-75 years in good health. V and J are TRBV12-3 or TRBV12-4 and TRBJ2-2, with TRBD1 matching over 7 bases. This CDR3 is CASTDRVNTGELFF. CDR3 coding DNA: TGTGCCAGTACAGACAGGGTGAACACCGGGGAGCTGTTTTTT.